What follows is one TCR beta chain and its context. Its antigen is not identified. The sample originates from a study of T-cell reconstitution after alpha-beta-depleted transplantation in children. General observations from the study: About two months after transplant, alpha-beta T cells reportedly came from several hundred expanded graft clones. One year post-transplant, T-cell counts and diversity were largely derived from T cells produced anew.

The library targeted TCRbeta and was prepared with unique molecular identifiers. TCRdb reanalysed the PCR reads using MiXCR and keeps one entry per CDR3 protein. The sample has approximately 490,000 distinct CDR3 sequences, roughly a tenth seen once. Trimming pared 5 bases from V and 0 bases from J, leaving 15 bases between. Germline V gene sequence: CDR1 SGHNT, CDR2 YYREEE (reference sequence). This CDR3 comprises 15 residues. The chain uses TRBV5-4 and TRBJ2-7; D unclear. The TCR comes from a child under 10 years old with inherited bone marrow failure, due to receive a stem cell transplant. This specimen was PBMCs, taken before TCRalphabeta/CD19-depleted stem cell transplant. CDR3 nucleotides: TGTGCCAGCAGTGGGGATCAAGGGATCTCCTACGAGCAGTACTTC. Its translation: CASSGDQGISYEQYF.